Listed below are T cell receptor beta chains from one sample, sequenced in a study of OX40 agonist ivuxolimab in advanced cancers. Only in-frame clones appear in the TCRdb table, and some are missing; sequencing was by immunoSEQ multiplex PCR. The sample has tens of thousands of clones; around nine tenths are singletons. Sequenced here: CD4+ or CD8+ T cells sorted from blood, sampled in a trial of the OX40 agonist ivuxolimab. These receptors originate from an adult with an advanced solid tumor such as melanoma, head and neck, liver or kidney cancer. The CDR3 runs from the conserved cysteine through the conserved F or W. A D gene is named only where the DNA matches it firmly. The size field is filled for only some rows; it gives once, few, many or a size class.

>TRBV6-6|TRBJ2-1|NA|NA
CASTFSLAGTNEQFF
TGTGCCAGCACTTTCTCCTTGGCGGGGACGAATGAGCAGTTCTTC
>TRBV19|TRBJ1-2|NA|NA
CASRPHRGIYGYTF
TGTGCCAGTAGACCCCATCGGGGGATCTATGGCTACACCTTC
>TRBV15|TRBJ2-7|NA|NA
CATSRDLQPVPYEQYF
TGTGCCACCAGCAGAGATCTCCAGCCCGTCCCCTACGAGCAGTACTTC
>TRBV20-1|TRBJ1-1|NA|NA
CSARDRWAFF
TGCAGTGCTAGAGATAGGTGGGCTTTCTTT
>TRBV2|TRBJ1-2|few|NA
CASSEEGTNYGYTF
TGTGCCAGCAGTGAAGAGGGGACTAACTATGGCTACACCTTC
>TRBV18|TRBJ2-7|NA|TRBD2
CASSPWGGNEQYF
TGTGCCAGCTCACCTTGGGGGGGAAACGAGCAGTACTTC
>TRBV10-3|TRBJ2-1|NA|TRBD1
CAISEWDRGTNEQFF
TGTGCCATCAGTGAATGGGACAGGGGGACCAATGAGCAGTTCTTC
>TRBV10-3|TRBJ2-2|NA|NA
CATQDSPGELFF
TGTGCCACCCAGGACTCCCCCGGGGAGCTGTTTTTT
>TRBV5-1|TRBJ2-3|NA|NA
CASSFQDRSTDTQYF
TGCGCCAGCAGCTTTCAGGACCGGTCCACAGATACGCAGTATTTT
>TRBV27|TRBJ2-7|NA|TRBD2
CASGALAGAKTYEQYF
TGTGCCAGCGGGGCACTAGCGGGCGCTAAGACCTACGAGCAGTACTTC
>TRBV7-2|TRBJ2-3|NA|TRBD1
CASSLAPGTEVGQYF
TGTGCCAGCAGCTTAGCGCCCGGGACAGAGGTTGGGCAGTATTTT
>TRBV7-8|TRBJ1-1|once|TRBD1
CASSPTPPGQSNTEAFF
TGTGCCAGCAGCCCAACACCCCCGGGACAGTCGAACACTGAAGCTTTCTTT
>TRBV5-1|TRBJ2-2|NA|TRBD2
CASSFRRGRTRDYTGELFF
TGCGCCAGCAGCTTCAGGAGGGGACGGACTAGGGATTACACCGGGGAGCTGTTTTTT
>TRBV11-3|TRBJ2-2|NA|NA
CASSRPGHPNTGELFF
TGTGCCAGCAGCCGTCCGGGACATCCGAACACCGGGGAGCTGTTTTTT
>TRBV10-2|TRBJ1-1|NA|NA
CASSESRANTEAFF
TGCGCCAGCAGTGAGTCGAGAGCGAACACTGAAGCTTTCTTT
>TRBV4-1|TRBJ2-5|NA|TRBD1
CASSQYGTSGGETQYF
TGCGCCAGCAGTCAATACGGGACGTCAGGGGGAGAGACCCAGTACTTC
>TRBV2|TRBJ1-1|NA|NA
CASRDRGGTEAFF
TGTGCCAGCAGGGATAGGGGCGGCACTGAAGCTTTCTTT
>TRBV5-1|TRBJ2-3|once|TRBD2
CASSTGLAGASDTQYF
TGCGCCAGCAGCACAGGACTAGCGGGAGCTTCAGATACGCAGTATTTT
>TRBV5-1|TRBJ2-1|once|TRBD1
CASSLRTGDNEQFF
TGCGCCAGCAGCTTAAGGACAGGGGACAATGAGCAGTTCTTC
>TRBV18|TRBJ2-7|NA|NA
CASSRDWVYEQYF
TGTGCCAGCTCACGGGACTGGGTCTACGAGCAGTACTTC
>TRBV5-4|TRBJ2-3|once|NA
CASTLDPVSGDTQYF
TGTGCCAGCACCCTCGACCCTGTAAGCGGCGATACGCAGTATTTT
>TRBV6-1|TRBJ2-7|NA|NA
CASSASAYEQYF
TGTGCCAGCAGTGCTTCAGCCTACGAGCAGTACTTC
>TRBV11-2|TRBJ2-7|NA|NA
CASSPRWAGAGEQYF
TGTGCCAGCAGCCCAAGGTGGGCAGGGGCTGGGGAGCAGTACTTC
>TRBV6-5|TRBJ2-1|NA|NA
CASSNFNEQFF
TGTGCCAGCAGCAATTTCAATGAGCAGTTCTTC
>TRBV7-9|TRBJ1-2|NA|NA
CASSYDSNYGYTF
TGTGCCAGCAGCTACGACAGTAACTATGGCTACACCTTC
>TRBV27|TRBJ2-2|NA|NA
CASRTTRVGTGELFF
TGTGCCAGCAGGACGACGCGAGTGGGGACCGGGGAGCTGTTTTTT
>TRBV9|TRBJ2-7|NA|TRBD2
CASSVARGLAGAEQYF
TGTGCCAGCAGCGTAGCTCGGGGGCTAGCGGGAGCCGAGCAGTACTTC
>TRBV4-2|TRBJ1-1|NA|NA
CASSQDDWGTKRTEAFF
TGTGCCAGCAGCCAAGATGATTGGGGGACAAAAAGAACTGAAGCTTTCTTT
>TRBV7-2|TRBJ2-2|once|NA
CASSRGGNTGELFF
TGTGCCAGCAGTCGCGGAGGGAACACCGGGGAGCTGTTTTTT
>TRBV7-8|TRBJ2-7|NA|NA
CASSFPGLYEQYF
TGTGCCAGCAGCTTTCCGGGACTCTACGAGCAGTACTTC
>TRBV5-1|TRBJ2-5|NA|NA
CASSSGPLETQYF
TGCGCCAGCAGCTCCGGCCCCCTGGAGACCCAGTACTTC
>TRBV7-8|TRBJ2-5|NA|TRBD2
CASSSTGGSETQYF
TGTGCCAGCAGCTCGACGGGAGGGAGTGAGACCCAGTACTTC
>TRBV5-1|TRBJ2-7|once|TRBD1
CASSPTGQGAYEQYF
TGCGCCAGCAGCCCGACCGGACAGGGGGCGTACGAGCAGTACTTC
>TRBV11-2|TRBJ2-3|NA|NA
CASSSGGPKKQYF
TGTGCCAGCAGCTCCGGGGGGCCCAAGAAACAGTATTTT
>TRBV2|TRBJ2-6|NA|TRBD2
CASRGLAGGTGANVLTF
TGTGCCAGCAGGGGACTAGCGGGAGGAACTGGGGCCAACGTCCTGACTTTC
>TRBV28|TRBJ2-7|NA|NA
CASSLPDTYEQYF
TGTGCCAGCAGTCTCCCCGATACATACGAGCAGTACTTC
>TRBV5-1|TRBJ2-5|NA|TRBD2
CASSQTGSGSTETQYF
TGCGCCAGCAGCCAGACAGGCAGCGGGAGTACAGAGACCCAGTACTTC
>TRBV9|TRBJ1-1|NA|NA
CASSVGLRDFMNTEAFF
TGTGCCAGCAGCGTAGGGCTAAGGGATTTTATGAACACTGAAGCTTTCTTT
>TRBV11-3|TRBJ1-1|NA|NA
CASSLETADTEAFF
TGTGCCAGCAGCTTAGAGACCGCGGACACTGAAGCTTTCTTT
>TRBV21-1|TRBJ2-7|NA|NA
CASSPGGGSGSHIYEQYF
TGTGCCAGCAGCCCAGGGGGGGGTAGCGGGAGTCATATCTACGAGCAGTACTTC
>TRBV28|TRBJ2-7|NA|NA
CASSPIGAKVYEQYF
TGTGCCAGCAGCCCTATAGGCGCCAAGGTCTACGAGCAGTACTTC
>TRBV2|TRBJ2-2|NA|NA
CASSAGLGTGELFF
TGTGCCAGCAGTGCTGGACTCGGTACCGGGGAGCTGTTTTTT
>TRBV5-1|TRBJ1-4|NA|TRBD1
CASSPTGTAQGEKLFF
TGCGCCAGCAGCCCGACGGGGACAGCACAGGGTGAAAAACTGTTTTTT
>TRBV7-9|TRBJ1-2|once|TRBD1
CASSLAVDRGSGGYTF
TGTGCCAGCAGCTTAGCTGTGGACAGGGGGTCGGGTGGCTACACCTTC
>TRBV7-6|TRBJ1-1|NA|NA
CASSFRENTEAFF
TGTGCCAGCAGCTTCCGGGAAAACACTGAAGCTTTCTTT
>TRBV5-6|TRBJ2-5|NA|TRBD1
CASSLFQGEETQYF
TGTGCCAGCAGCTTGTTTCAGGGGGAAGAGACCCAGTACTTC
>TRBV19|TRBJ2-1|NA|TRBD2
CASSTFRTSGRDEQFF
TGTGCCAGTAGTACCTTTCGGACTAGCGGGAGAGACGAGCAGTTCTTC
>TRBV28|TRBJ1-1|NA|NA
CASSLEGQRNTEAFF
TGTGCCAGCAGTTTAGAGGGACAACGGAACACTGAAGCTTTCTTT
>TRBV28|TRBJ2-5|NA|NA
CASIKWAEETQYF
TGTGCCAGCATAAAATGGGCTGAAGAGACCCAGTACTTC
>TRBV18|TRBJ2-1|NA|TRBD2
CASSQNRLAGGPSYNEQFF
TGTGCCAGCTCCCAAAATAGACTAGCGGGAGGGCCTTCCTACAATGAGCAGTTCTTC
>TRBV6-1|TRBJ2-5|NA|NA
CASQGRETQYF
TGTGCCAGCCAGGGTCGAGAGACCCAGTACTTC
>TRBV5-4|TRBJ2-1|NA|NA
CASSSPLGGSSYNEQFF
TGTGCCAGCAGTTCCCCCCTGGGGGGTAGCTCCTACAATGAGCAGTTCTTC